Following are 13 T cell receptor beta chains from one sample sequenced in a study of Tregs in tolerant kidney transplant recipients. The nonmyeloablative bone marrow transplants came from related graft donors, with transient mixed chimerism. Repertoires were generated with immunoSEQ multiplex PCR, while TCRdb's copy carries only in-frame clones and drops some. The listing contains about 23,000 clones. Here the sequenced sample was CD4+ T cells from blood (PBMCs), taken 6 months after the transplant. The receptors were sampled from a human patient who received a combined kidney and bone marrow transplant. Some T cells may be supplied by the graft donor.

The part of the CDR3 DNA that was read is TGTGCCAGCAGCTTTGAGGGGATGACCTACGAG. It specifies CASSFEGMTYE. The full-length CDR3 reads as CASSFEGMTYEQYF. The rearrangement uses TRBV7-9 and TRBJ2-7, with D perhaps matching TRBD1 or TRBD2 (5 bases each). The missing CDR3 end, 3 residues past where the read stops, is filled in from the germline J gene. CDR1 is SEHNR and CDR2 is FQNEAQ in the germline V gene (reference sequence). The V end was cut by 3 bases, the J end by 2 bases, with 11 bases between. The CDR3 length is 14 residues.

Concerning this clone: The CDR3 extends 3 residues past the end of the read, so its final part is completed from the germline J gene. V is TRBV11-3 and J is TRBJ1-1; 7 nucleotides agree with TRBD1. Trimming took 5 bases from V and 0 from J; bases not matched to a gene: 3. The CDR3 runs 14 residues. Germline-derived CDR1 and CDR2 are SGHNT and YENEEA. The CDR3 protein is CASSQGGMNTEAFF. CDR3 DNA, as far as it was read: TGTGCCAGCAGCCAAGGGGGCATGAACACTGAA. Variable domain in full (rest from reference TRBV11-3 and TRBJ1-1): EAGVVQSPRYKIIEKKQPVAFWCNPISGHNTLYWYLQNLGQGPELLIRYENEEAVDDSQLPKDRFSAERLKGVDSTLKIQPAELGDSAVYLCASSQGGMNTEAFFGQGTRLTVV.

CDR3 region: CASSPRQNQPQHF. CDR3 DNA (partial): TGTGCCAGTAGCCCCAGGCAAAATCAGCCC. The rearrangement uses TRBV19 and TRBJ1-5, with D unresolved. The sequenced fragment ends 3 residues before the CDR3 boundary, so the rest is inferred from the germline J gene. CDR3 length: 13 amino acids. The ends were cut back, 6 bases at V and 4 bases at J, with 10 bases in the middle. Germline CDR1 LNHDA, CDR2 SQIVND (reference sequence). Full variable domain (rest looked up from reference TRBV19 and TRBJ1-5): DGGITQSPKYLFRKEGQNVTLSCEQNLNHDAMYWYRQDPGQGLRLIYYSQIVNDFQKGDIAEGYSVSREKKESFPLTVTSAQKNPTAFYLCASSPRQNQPQHFGDGTRLSIL.

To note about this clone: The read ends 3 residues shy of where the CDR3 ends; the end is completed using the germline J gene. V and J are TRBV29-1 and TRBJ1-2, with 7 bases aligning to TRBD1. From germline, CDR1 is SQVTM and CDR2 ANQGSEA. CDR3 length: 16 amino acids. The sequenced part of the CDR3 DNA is TGCAGCGTTCGGGGTGAAAGGGGGCTAGTATTGGAGGGC. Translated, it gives CSVRGERGLVLEG. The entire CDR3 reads CSVRGERGLVLEGYTF.

The part of the CDR3 DNA that was read is TGCGCCAGCAGCGTTTCAGGGTCTAGGGGCTATGGC. Encoded protein: CASSVSGSRGYG. The CDR3, in full, reads CASSVSGSRGYGYTF. This chain links TRBV5-1 with TRBJ1-2, with a weak D call TRBD1 (5 bases). Read data end 3 residues before the CDR3 end; the end is taken from the germline J gene. V was pared by 4 bases and J by 4 bases, with 17 bases between. In germline, CDR1 is SGHRS, CDR2 YFSETQ. This CDR3 region has 15 residues.

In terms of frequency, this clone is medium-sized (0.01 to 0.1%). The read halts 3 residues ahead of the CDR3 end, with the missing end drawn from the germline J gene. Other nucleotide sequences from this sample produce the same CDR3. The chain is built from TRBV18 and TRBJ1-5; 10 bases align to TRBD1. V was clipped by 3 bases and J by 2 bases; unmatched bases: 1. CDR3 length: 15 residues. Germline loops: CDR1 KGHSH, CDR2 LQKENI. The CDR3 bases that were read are TGTGCCAGCTCACCGGACAGGGGGGGCAATCAGCCC. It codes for CASSPDRGGNQP. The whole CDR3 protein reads CASSPDRGGNQPQHF.

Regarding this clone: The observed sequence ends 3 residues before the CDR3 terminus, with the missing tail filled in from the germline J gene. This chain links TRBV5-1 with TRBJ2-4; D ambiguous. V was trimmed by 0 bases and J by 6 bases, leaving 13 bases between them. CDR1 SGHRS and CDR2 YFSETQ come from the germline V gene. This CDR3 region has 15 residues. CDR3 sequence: CASSLGGRSGNIQYF. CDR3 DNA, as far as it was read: TGCGCCAGCAGCTTGGGCGGTAGGTCCGGAAACATT.

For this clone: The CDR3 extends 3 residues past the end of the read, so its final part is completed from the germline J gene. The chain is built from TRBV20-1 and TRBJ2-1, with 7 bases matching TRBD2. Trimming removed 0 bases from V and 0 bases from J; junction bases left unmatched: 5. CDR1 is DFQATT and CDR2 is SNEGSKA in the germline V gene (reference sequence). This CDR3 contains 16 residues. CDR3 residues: CSARDGRLASYNEQFF. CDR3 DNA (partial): TGCAGTGCTAGAGATGGGAGACTAGCCTCCTACAATGAG.

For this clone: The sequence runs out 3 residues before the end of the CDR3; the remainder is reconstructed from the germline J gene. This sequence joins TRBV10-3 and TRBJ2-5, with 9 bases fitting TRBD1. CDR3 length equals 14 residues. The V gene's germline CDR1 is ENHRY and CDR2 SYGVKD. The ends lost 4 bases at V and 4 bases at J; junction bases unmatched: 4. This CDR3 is CAISGLQGAETQYF. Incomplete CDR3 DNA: TGTGCCATCAGTGGACTACAGGGGGCAGAGACC.

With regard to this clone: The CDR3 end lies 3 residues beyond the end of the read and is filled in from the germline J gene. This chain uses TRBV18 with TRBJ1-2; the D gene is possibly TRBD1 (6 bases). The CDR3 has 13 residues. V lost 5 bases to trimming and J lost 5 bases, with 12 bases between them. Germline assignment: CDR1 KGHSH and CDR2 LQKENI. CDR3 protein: CASSEQGTYGYTF. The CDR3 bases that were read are TGTGCCAGCTCAGAACAGGGAACATATGGC. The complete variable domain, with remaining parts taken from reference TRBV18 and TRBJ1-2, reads NAGVMQNPRHLVRRRGQEARLRCSPMKGHSHVYWYRQLPEEGLKFMVYLQKENIIDESGMPKERFSAEFPKEGPSILRIQQVVRGDSAAYFCASSEQGTYGYTFGSGTRLTVV.

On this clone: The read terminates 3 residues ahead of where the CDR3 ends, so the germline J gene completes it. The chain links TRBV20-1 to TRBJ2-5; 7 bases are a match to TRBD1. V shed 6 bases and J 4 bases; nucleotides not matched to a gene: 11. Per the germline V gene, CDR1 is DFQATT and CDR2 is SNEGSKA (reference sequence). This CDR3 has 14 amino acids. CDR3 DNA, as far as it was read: TGCAGTGCACCTGAGACAGGGTTGGGAGAGACC. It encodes CSAPETGLGET. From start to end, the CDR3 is CSAPETGLGETQYF.

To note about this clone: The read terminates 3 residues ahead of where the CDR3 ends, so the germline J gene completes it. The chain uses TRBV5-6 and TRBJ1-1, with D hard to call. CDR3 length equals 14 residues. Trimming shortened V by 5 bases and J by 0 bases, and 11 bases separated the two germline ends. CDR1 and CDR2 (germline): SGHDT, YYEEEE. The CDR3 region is CASRRVQLNTEAFF. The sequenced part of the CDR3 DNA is TGTGCCAGCAGGCGGGTACAGCTGAACACTGAA.

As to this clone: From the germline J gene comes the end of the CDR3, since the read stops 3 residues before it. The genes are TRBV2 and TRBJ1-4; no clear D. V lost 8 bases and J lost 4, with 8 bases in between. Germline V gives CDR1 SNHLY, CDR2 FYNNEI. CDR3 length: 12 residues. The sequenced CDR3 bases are TGTGCCAGCCTTAGAGTTAATGAAAAA. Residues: CASLRVNEK. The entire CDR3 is CASLRVNEKLFF.